The rows below give T cell receptor beta chains drawn from one sample of a study of shared clonotypes between healthy human individuals. The method was immunoSEQ multiplex PCR; TCRdb's version includes in-frame clones alone and lacks a portion of them. The table records around 700,000 clones, less than 85% of them present only once. Sample: memory CD4+ T cells sorted from blood. These receptors were taken from a woman aged 25-40 years in good health. The conserved cysteine and the conserved F or W are not part of the CDR3 here. A D gene is named only where the DNA matches it firmly.

V gene	J gene	D gene	CDR3 length	CDR3 protein
TRBV19	TRBJ2-1	-	13	ASKVGFSSYNEQF
TRBV28	TRBJ2-7	-	13	ASSPSGGISYEQY
TRBV2	TRBJ2-2	-	13	ASRDIIWDTGELF
TRBV7-2	TRBJ2-1	-	13	ASSVTSQDYNEQF
TRBV9	TRBJ2-5	-	15	ASSFGGVVGGGETQY
TRBV2	TRBJ2-3	-	13	ASSEGDWGTDTQY
TRBV6-6	TRBJ1-5	TRBD1	13	ASSAPGQGDQPQH
TRBV5-1	TRBJ2-3	-	13	ASSLTTGSTDTQY
TRBV21-1	TRBJ2-7	-	14	ASSKPPTGLSYEQY
TRBV14	TRBJ2-3	-	11	ASSRDATDTQY
TRBV6-5	TRBJ2-7	-	11	ASRPGGPYEQY
TRBV7-8	TRBJ1-5	-	12	ASSLAQGTQPQH
TRBV28	TRBJ1-1	TRBD1	12	ASSSGQDNTEAF
TRBV7-2	TRBJ2-1	TRBD1	13	ASSFGQGAYNEQF
TRBV4-1	TRBJ2-7	-	11	ASSLEPGLEQY
TRBV6-1	TRBJ1-2	-	12	ASSQMTQNYGYT
TRBV2	TRBJ1-5	TRBD1	11	ASRQGDNQPQH
TRBV27	TRBJ2-7	-	13	ASSLSRPLSYEQY
TRBV5-1	TRBJ1-4	-	13	ASSPLAATNEKLF
TRBV6-1	TRBJ2-1	TRBD2	14	ASSELAGGLVSEQF
TRBV7-2	TRBJ1-5	TRBD1	11	ASSLQGDQPQH
TRBV18	TRBJ2-5	-	13	ASSPYGRTQETQY
TRBV5-1	TRBJ1-2	-	11	ASSDGGNYGYT
TRBV27	TRBJ2-5	TRBD2	13	ASSSRLAGQETQY
TRBV6-1	TRBJ2-3	TRBD2	13	ASSELAGAGDTQY
TRBV13	TRBJ2-1	TRBD2	13	ASSRSSGSQDEQF